This is a list of T cell receptor beta chains from one sample in a study of cytomegalovirus exposure and HLA in healthy donors. Assay: immunoSEQ multiplex PCR; the TCRdb copy retains only in-frame clones and omits some. The data show 100,000 to 150,000 clones, just under 80% seen once. Sequencing was performed on PBMCs. These receptors were collected from a woman in her 40s in good health and CMV-seronegative. Both conserved end residues are part of each CDR3. A D gene is named only where the DNA matches it firmly. Not all rows give a size; the values are once, few, many and, for expanded clones, a class.

v_call	j_call	d_call	clone_size	cdr3_aa	cdr3_nt
TRBV27	TRBJ1-2	.	.	CASSIGTAPRYTF	TGTGCCAGCAGTATAGGTACAGCCCCTCGCTACACCTTC
TRBV18	TRBJ1-2	.	once	CASSPLRVYYTF	TGTGCCAGCTCACCTCTCAGGGTCTACTACACCTTC
TRBV2	TRBJ1-4	TRBD1	.	CASRQGFNEKLFF	TGTGCCAGCAGACAGGGGTTTAATGAAAAACTGTTTTTT
TRBV28	TRBJ1-2	TRBD1	.	CASSAGTGLTYGYTF	TGTGCCAGCAGTGCCGGGACAGGCCTCACCTATGGCTACACCTTC
TRBV27	TRBJ2-5	.	.	CASSLSRQAQETQYF	TGTGCCAGCAGTTTATCGAGACAGGCACAAGAGACCCAGTACTTC
TRBV7-3	TRBJ2-1	TRBD2	.	CASSAATSYTEQFF	TGTGCCAGCAGCGCCGCGACTAGCTATACTGAGCAGTTCTTC
TRBV9	TRBJ2-5	.	.	CASSTGLQETQYF	TGTGCCAGCAGTACAGGGTTGCAAGAGACCCAGTACTTC
TRBV5-6	TRBJ2-7	TRBD1	.	CASSFDRGGGQYF	TGTGCCAGCAGCTTCGACAGGGGCGGTGGGCAGTACTTC
TRBV28	TRBJ1-2	TRBD1	.	CATTTGQVSYTF	TGTGCCACCACGACAGGGCAAGTTAGCTACACCTTC
TRBV11-2	TRBJ2-7	TRBD2	.	CASSTSLAGLAYEQYF	TGTGCCAGCAGCACTTCCTTAGCGGGGCTAGCCTACGAGCAGTACTTC
TRBV30	TRBJ2-3	.	.	CAWSASLDTQYF	TGTGCCTGGAGTGCTTCTCTAGATACGCAGTATTTT
TRBV5-1	TRBJ2-1	TRBD1	.	CASSVTGTAQNEQFF	TGCGCCAGCAGTGTAACCGGGACAGCTCAAAATGAGCAGTTCTTC
TRBV27	TRBJ2-5	.	.	CASSKRLDRETQYF	TGTGCCAGCAGTAAGAGACTAGATCGAGAGACCCAGTACTTC
TRBV13	TRBJ2-2	.	.	CASTSSASTGELFF	TGTGCCAGCACTTCGTCAGCGAGCACCGGGGAGCTGTTTTTT
TRBV5-1	TRBJ1-1	.	.	CASSLEAGLNTEAFF	TGCGCCAGCAGCTTGGAGGCAGGGCTGAACACTGAAGCTTTCTTT
TRBV15	TRBJ2-7	.	.	CATSPQVVSGIYEQYF	TGTGCCACCAGCCCGCAGGTGGTTTCCGGTATTTACGAGCAGTACTTC
TRBV19	TRBJ2-4	TRBD1	.	CASSISGQGNGNIQYF	TGTGCCAGTAGTATATCTGGACAGGGTAACGGAAACATTCAGTACTTC
TRBV15	TRBJ1-2	TRBD1	.	CATSRDLGQGNGYTF	TGTGCCACCAGCAGAGATCTGGGACAGGGTAATGGCTACACCTTC
TRBV27	TRBJ2-7	.	once	CASTFSYEQYF	TGTGCCAGCACCTTCTCCTACGAGCAGTACTTC
TRBV6-1	TRBJ2-7	TRBD2	.	CASSAAASGGSYEQYF	TGTGCCAGCAGTGCCGCCGCTAGCGGGGGATCCTACGAGCAGTACTTC
TRBV27	TRBJ1-1	.	.	CASSFNRNTEAFF	TGTGCCAGCAGTTTTAACAGGAACACTGAAGCTTTCTTT
TRBV28	TRBJ2-1	TRBD2	.	CATQDSGSYNEQFF	TGTGCCACCCAGGATAGCGGGAGTTACAATGAGCAGTTCTTC
TRBV28	TRBJ2-7	TRBD2	.	CASSLLAGGYYEQYF	TGTGCCAGCAGTTTACTAGCGGGAGGATACTACGAGCAGTACTTC
TRBV27	TRBJ1-6	.	.	CASSFKGGSYNSPLHF	TGTGCCAGCAGTTTTAAAGGGGGCTCCTATAATTCACCCCTCCACTTT
TRBV5-1	TRBJ1-5	TRBD1	.	CASSIGTVADQPQHF	TGCGCCAGCAGCATAGGGACAGTTGCCGATCAGCCCCAGCATTTT
TRBV28	TRBJ2-3	.	.	CASSLMGGPPDTQYF	TGTGCCAGCAGTTTAATGGGTGGGCCCCCAGATACGCAGTATTTT
TRBV7-2	TRBJ2-1	TRBD1	few	CASSLFMGTGFNEQFF	TGTGCCAGCAGCTTATTCATGGGGACAGGGTTTAATGAGCAGTTCTTC
TRBV9	TRBJ2-7	.	.	CASSVGAIAVPYEQYF	TGTGCCAGCAGCGTCGGCGCCATCGCGGTTCCCTACGAGCAGTACTTC
TRBV30	TRBJ2-2	TRBD2	.	CAWSLTGGSGELFF	TGTGCCTGGAGTCTGACGGGGGGTTCCGGGGAGCTGTTTTTT
TRBV27	TRBJ2-7	.	.	CASSLLGLSSSYEQYF	TGTGCCAGCAGTTTACTGGGACTTTCTAGCTCCTACGAGCAGTACTTC
TRBV28	TRBJ1-2	TRBD1	.	CASSSFNPGGQDFYGYTF	TGTGCCAGCAGTTCATTCAACCCGGGGGGACAGGACTTCTATGGCTACACCTTC
TRBV7-3	TRBJ2-7	TRBD2	.	CASENDGTSGSYEQYF	TGTGCCAGCGAAAATGACGGGACTAGCGGCTCCTACGAGCAGTACTTC
TRBV7-3	TRBJ1-2	TRBD1	.	CASSLNRGHGYTF	TGTGCCAGCAGCTTAAACAGGGGGCATGGCTACACCTTC
TRBV2	TRBJ2-2	TRBD2	.	CASTGTTNTGELFF	TGTGCCAGCACCGGGACTACGAACACCGGGGAGCTGTTTTTT
TRBV18	TRBJ1-2	TRBD1	.	CASSPPGTGAGYTF	TGTGCCAGCTCACCACCCGGGACAGGGGCAGGCTACACCTTC
TRBV6-5	TRBJ1-4	TRBD1	.	CASSYSSRGHEKLFF	TGTGCCAGCAGTTACTCGAGCAGGGGGCATGAAAAACTGTTTTTT
TRBV6-6	TRBJ1-4	.	.	CASSPDSEKLFF	TGTGCCAGCAGTCCGGATAGCGAAAAACTGTTTTTT
TRBV10-3	TRBJ2-5	.	.	CAISEQRGSPPETQYF	TGTGCCATCAGTGAGCAGAGAGGCTCGCCGCCAGAGACCCAGTACTTC
TRBV5-4	TRBJ2-1	TRBD2	few	CASSLVLAGGKNEQFF	TGTGCCAGCAGCTTGGTCCTAGCGGGAGGTAAGAATGAGCAGTTCTTC
TRBV29-1	TRBJ2-1	.	.	CSVEESTAYNEQFF	TGCAGCGTTGAAGAATCCACTGCCTACAATGAGCAGTTCTTC
TRBV18	TRBJ2-2	.	once	CASSPRQDLNTGELFF	TGTGCCAGCTCACCGCGACAGGACCTTAACACCGGGGAGCTGTTTTTT
TRBV9	TRBJ2-2	.	.	CASSVELRVDSSTGELFF	TGTGCCAGCAGCGTAGAATTACGGGTGGACTCCTCTACCGGGGAGCTGTTTTTT
TRBV19	TRBJ1-1	.	.	CASSIFGFMNTEAFF	TGTGCCAGTAGTATTTTCGGGTTTATGAACACTGAAGCTTTCTTT
TRBV28	TRBJ1-5	.	.	CASNTPGNQPQHF	TGTGCCAGCAATACACCGGGGAATCAGCCCCAGCATTTT
TRBV5-6	TRBJ2-5	.	.	CASSQRSPQQETQYF	TGTGCCAGCAGCCAGAGGAGCCCCCAACAAGAGACCCAGTACTTC
TRBV6-1	TRBJ2-1	.	.	CASSYDQRINEQFF	TGTGCCAGCAGTTATGATCAGCGGATAAATGAGCAGTTCTTC
TRBV7-9	TRBJ2-7	TRBD2	.	CASSLGREGSYEQYF	TGTGCCAGCAGCTTAGGGCGGGAGGGATCCTACGAGCAGTACTTC
TRBV28	TRBJ2-7	.	.	CASSSLGVGSYEQYF	TGTGCCAGCAGCTCCCTAGGGGTGGGATCCTACGAGCAGTACTTC
TRBV19	TRBJ2-1	TRBD2	.	CASGVAGIYNEQFF	TGTGCCAGCGGGGTAGCGGGTATTTACAATGAGCAGTTCTTC
TRBV4-1	TRBJ2-2	TRBD1	.	CASNQGDRATGELFF	TGCGCCAGCAACCAAGGTGACAGGGCCACCGGGGAGCTGTTTTTT
TRBV9	TRBJ1-1	.	.	CASSVVMSGTEAFF	TGTGCCAGCAGCGTAGTGATGTCCGGCACTGAAGCTTTCTTT
TRBV14	TRBJ1-1	.	.	CASSLMGGNSFF	TGTGCCAGCAGCCTTATGGGGGGGAATTCTTTCTTT
TRBV7-3	TRBJ1-2	.	.	CASSFGGDYGYTF	TGTGCCAGCAGCTTCGGGGGGGACTATGGCTACACCTTC
TRBV10-3	TRBJ2-5	TRBD1	.	CAISESTGVIGRETQYF	TGTGCCATCAGTGAGTCGACAGGGGTAATTGGTCGAGAGACCCAGTACTTC
TRBV5-8	TRBJ2-1	TRBD2	.	CASSLERGFRDSFF	TGTGCCAGCAGCTTGGAGCGGGGGTTCCGGGATTCTTTCTTC
TRBV27	TRBJ2-7	TRBD1	.	CASSLQDRGEDEQYF	TGTGCCAGCAGTTTACAGGACAGGGGTGAGGACGAGCAGTACTTC
TRBV28	TRBJ2-7	.	few	CASSYPGSYEQYF	TGTGCCAGCAGTTACCCGGGGTCCTACGAGCAGTACTTC
TRBV14	TRBJ2-1	TRBD2	few	CASSQEREGREKTYNEQFF	TGTGCCAGCAGCCAAGAGCGTGAGGGGAGGGAGAAAACCTACAATGAGCAGTTCTTC
TRBV7-9	TRBJ1-4	.	few	CASSLAGAQSEKLFF	TGTGCCAGCAGCTTAGCCGGAGCCCAGAGTGAAAAACTGTTTTTT